The 26 T cell receptor beta chains presented below share a single source sample, sequenced in a study of OX40 agonist ivuxolimab in advanced cancers. The repertoire was sequenced with immunoSEQ multiplex PCR; TCRdb's copy has only in-frame clones and lacks some. The repertoire holds under 20,000 clones, around 65% seen once, with about 8.7% in the top ten. Material: CD4+ or CD8+ T cells sorted from blood, obtained in a trial of the OX40 agonist ivuxolimab. These receptors all come from an adult with an advanced solid tumor such as melanoma, head and neck, liver or kidney cancer.

The V and J genes are TRBV6-1 and TRBJ2-2; D gene unclear. Germline V lookup: CDR1 MNHNS, CDR2 SASEGT. V was trimmed by 4 bases and J by 0 bases, leaving 9 bases between them. This CDR3 has 15 residues. The DNA of the CDR3 is TGTGCCAGCAGTGCATCACAAGCGAACACCGGGGAGCTGTTTTTT. Amino acid sequence: CASSASQANTGELFF.

This clone was seen only a few times. The gene calls are TRBV30 and TRBJ2-2; 7 bases line up with TRBD1. V was pared by 0 bases and J by 13 bases, with 11 bases of the junction left unmatched. This CDR3 is built from 14 residues. The germline V gene has CDR1 GTSNPN and CDR2 SVGIG (reference sequence). CDR3 region: CAWSVTTGPERLFF. CDR3 in DNA: TGTGCCTGGAGTGTAACGACAGGGCCGGAGCGGCTGTTTTTT.

This chain links TRBV5-4 with TRBJ1-6; the D gene is possibly TRBD1 (6 bases). The CDR3 spans 17 residues. Trimming pared 0 bases from V and 7 bases from J, leaving 17 bases between. Germline CDR1 reads SGHNT; CDR2 reads YYREEE (reference sequence). The chain's CDR3 is CASSLEGGAAPNSPLHF. In nucleotides, the CDR3 is TGTGCCAGCAGCTTGGAGGGGGGCGCAGCTCCAAATTCACCCCTCCACTTT. Complete variable domain (other parts from reference TRBV5-4 and TRBJ1-6): ETGVTQSPTHLIKTRGQQVTLRCSSQSGHNTVSWYQQALGQGPQFIFQYYREEENGRGNFPPRFSGLQFPNYSSELNVNALELDDSALYLCASSLEGGAAPNSPLHFGNGTRLTVT.

This sequence joins TRBV7-9 and TRBJ2-2; a weak D match, TRBD2 (6 bases). Germline values: CDR1 SEHNR, CDR2 FQNEAQ (reference sequence). This CDR3 has 15 amino acids. Trimming shortened V by 3 bases and J by 7 bases, and 15 bases separated the two germline ends. CDR3 sequence reads: CASSLRDVSLGELFF. The CDR3 DNA reads TGTGCCAGCAGCTTGCGGGACGTGAGCCTCGGGGAGCTGTTTTTT. Complete variable domain (other parts from reference TRBV7-9 and TRBJ2-2): DTGVSQNPRHKITKRGQNVTFRCDPISEHNRLYWYRQTLGQGPEFLTYFQNEAQLEKSRLLSDRFSAERPKGSFSTLEIQRTEQGDSAMYLCASSLRDVSLGELFFGEGSRLTVL.

This clone was found a few times. The chain combines TRBV5-6 with TRBJ2-1; 9 bases align to TRBD2. This CDR3 is built from 15 residues. V gave up 3 bases and J gave up 3 bases; unmatched junction bases: 4. Germline V gene lookup returns CDR1 SGHDT and CDR2 YYEEEE. The CDR3 here is CASSSSGGYYNEQFF. The CDR3 region has the DNA TGTGCCAGCAGCTCAAGCGGGGGGTACTACAATGAGCAGTTCTTC.

This clone has only a few counts. V usage is TRBV6-6 and J usage is TRBJ2-6, with D unresolved. The CDR3 runs to 15 residues. The V gene's germline CDR1 is MNHNY and CDR2 SVGAGI (reference sequence). The V gene lost 0 bases and the J gene lost 0 bases, with 3 bases spanning the gap. In DNA, the CDR3 is TGTGCCAGCAGTTACTCGCCCTCTGGGGCCAACGTCCTGACTTTC. Encoded protein: CASSYSPSGANVLTF.

The chain uses TRBV7-5 and TRBJ2-3; no DNA check was done on the table's D call, TRBD2. TRBV7-5 is classified as a pseudogene. This CDR3 contains 17 residues. The CDR3 nucleotides are TGTGCCAGCAGCCAGACAACGGACTACAAAGCGACAGATACGCAGTATTTT. As protein: CASSQTTDYKATDTQYF.

This clone has just a few counts. The gene calls are TRBV7-9 and TRBJ2-2, with TRBD2 identical over 11 bases. The trim removed 5 bases at V and 2 bases at J, leaving 10 bases unmatched. The CDR3 contains 18 residues. Germline V gene sequence: CDR1 SEHNR, CDR2 FQNEAQ (reference sequence). The CDR3 DNA sequence: TGTGCCAGCAGCCCCCTTCCGGGACTAGCGGTTAACACCGGGGAGCTGTTTTTT. Translating gives CASSPLPGLAVNTGELFF.

The chain carries TRBV27 and TRBJ1-1; D gene uncertain. The CDR3 runs 13 residues. Germline lookup yields CDR1 MNHEY and CDR2 SMNVEV (reference sequence). The ends were cut back, 4 bases at V and 7 bases at J, with 13 bases in the middle. CDR3 residues: CASSYRVKLEAFF. The CDR3 coding sequence is TGTGCCAGCAGTTACAGAGTCAAGCTTGAAGCTTTCTTT.

The chain links TRBV7-9 to TRBJ2-7; D is perhaps TRBD1 (6 bases). The CDR3 spans 15 residues. The germline V and J ends were trimmed by 6 bases and 4 bases, with 19 bases remaining between them. The V gene's germline CDR1 is SEHNR and CDR2 FQNEAQ (reference sequence). The DNA of the CDR3 is TGTGCCAGCAGTCACGCCCGGGACACAATTTACGAGCAGTACTTC. This translates into CASSHARDTIYEQYF.

The J gene is TRBJ1-2, the V gene TRBV19, with D perhaps matching TRBD1 (5 bases). V lost 6 bases to trimming and J lost 6 bases, with 14 bases between them. CDR1 and CDR2 (germline): LNHDA, SQIVND (reference sequence). The CDR3 covers 13 residues. CDR3 sequence reads: CASSSSGRNGYTF. The CDR3 region has the DNA TGTGCCAGTAGCTCCTCAGGGCGGAATGGCTACACCTTC.

The V gene is TRBV29-1, the J gene TRBJ2-3; 9 positions agree with TRBD1. The length of the CDR3 is 14 residues. CDR1 and CDR2 from the germline V gene are SQVTM and ANQGSEA. Trimming removed 1 base from V and 3 bases from J; junction bases left unmatched: 2. The CDR3 region has the DNA TGCAGCGTTGAAGGACAGGGGGTAACAGATACGCAGTATTTT. Translating it yields CSVEGQGVTDTQYF.

This clone is termed medium-sized. The genes are TRBV30 and TRBJ2-2, with a weak D call TRBD1 (5 bases). V dropped 0 bases and J dropped 1 base, with 6 bases sitting between them. The germline gives CDR1 GTSNPN, CDR2 SVGIG (reference sequence). CDR3 length: 14 amino acids. DNA of the CDR3: TGTGCCTGGAGTGTAGGGGTGAACACCGGGGAGCTGTTTTTT. It specifies CAWSVGVNTGELFF.

CDR3 in amino acids: CASSQGQANTIYF. The CDR3 DNA is TGCGCCAGCAGCCAGGGACAGGCAAACACCATATATTTT. The V and J genes are TRBV4-1 and TRBJ1-3, with 8 bases fitting TRBD1. V gave up 3 bases and J gave up 6 bases; unmatched junction bases: 1. CDR3 length: 13 residues. From germline, CDR1 is MGHRA and CDR2 YSYEKL.

The rearrangement joins TRBV7-8 to TRBJ1-1; 7 bases align to TRBD1. Unmatched junction bases numbered 10, after V lost 3 bases and J lost 3 bases. The CDR3 consists of 16 residues. From germline, CDR1 is SGHVS and CDR2 FQNEAQ. The CDR3 nucleotides read TGTGCCAGCAGCTTGTCACAGGGGCCATTGGACACTGAAGCTTTCTTT. This codes for CASSLSQGPLDTEAFF.

Judged by abundance, this clone is medium-sized (0.01 to 0.1%). The J gene is TRBJ1-6, the V gene TRBV27; the match to TRBD1 covers 9 bases. CDR1 is MNHEY, CDR2 SMNVEV, per germline (reference sequence). J was trimmed by 6 bases and V by 5 bases; bases with no gene match: 2. The CDR3 has 14 amino acids. The CDR3 loop reads CASSTGGPNSPLHF. In DNA, the CDR3 is TGTGCCAGCAGTACAGGGGGCCCTAATTCACCCCTCCACTTT.

This sequence joins TRBV6-9 and TRBJ1-6; perhaps TRBD1 as D (5 bases). V dropped 5 bases and J dropped 5 bases, with 13 bases sitting between them. This CDR3 has 15 amino acids. In germline, CDR1 is MNHGY, CDR2 SVAAGI. CDR3 sequence reads: CASSHRRSNNSPLHF. CDR3 in DNA: TGTGCCAGCAGTCACAGGAGGTCGAATAATTCACCCCTCCACTTT.

This chain joins TRBV11-2 and TRBJ1-2; tentatively, D is TRBD1 (6 bases). The CDR3 sequence is 14 residues long. The V gene lost 5 bases and the J gene lost 10 bases, with 20 bases spanning the gap. Germline loops: CDR1 SGHAT, CDR2 FQNNGV. The CDR3 reads CASSPPTGGKIYTF. The CDR3 region has the DNA TGTGCCAGCAGCCCACCGACAGGAGGGAAGATCTACACCTTC.

This chain links TRBV7-9 with TRBJ2-3, with D possibly being TRBD1 (6 bases). V lost 5 bases and J lost 2, with 11 bases in between. CDR1 SEHNR and CDR2 FQNEAQ come from the germline V gene (reference sequence). This CDR3 region has 14 residues. The DNA of the CDR3 is TGTGCCAGCAGCCAGGGACACATCACAGATACGCAGTATTTT. Its protein product is CASSQGHITDTQYF.

The rearrangement joins TRBV5-6 to TRBJ2-7; 12 bases are a match to TRBD2. Germline assignment: CDR1 SGHDT and CDR2 YYEEEE. Trimming cost V 4 bases and J 5 bases; bases outside gene matches: 4. This CDR3 has 14 residues. CDR3 bases: TGTGCCAGCAGCGCCGGACTAGCGGGGAACGAGCAGTACTTC. The encoded protein is CASSAGLAGNEQYF.

The J gene is TRBJ1-5, the V gene TRBV7-9; D possibly corresponds to TRBD1 (5 bases). This CDR3 spans 14 amino acids. The V end was cut by 1 base, the J end by 3 bases, with 7 bases between. Germline lookup yields CDR1 SEHNR and CDR2 FQNEAQ (reference sequence). CDR3: CASSLGGTNQPQHF. CDR3 bases: TGTGCCAGCAGCTTAGGGGGGACCAATCAGCCCCAGCATTTT.

The rearrangement links TRBV7-6 to TRBJ2-3; weak D call: TRBD2 (6 bases). The CDR3 totals 17 residues. Germline V gives CDR1 SGHVS, CDR2 FNYEAQ. Between the trimmed V and J ends, which lost 5 bases and 3 bases, there was a span of 21 bases. The CDR3 bases are TGTGCCAGCAGCCAGACAACGGACTACAAAGCGACAGATACGCAGTATTTT. Its translation is CASSQTTDYKATDTQYF.

This clone has just a few counts. This chain joins TRBV7-6 and TRBJ2-1; tentatively, D is TRBD1 or TRBD2 (5 bases each). The CDR3 contains 15 residues. Trimming left V 5 bases short and J 5 bases short, with 16 bases between. Per the germline V gene, CDR1 is SGHVS and CDR2 is FNYEAQ. CDR3 in amino acids: CASSLTSLGDNEQFF. In DNA, the CDR3 is TGTGCCAGCAGCCTTACTAGTTTGGGGGACAATGAGCAGTTCTTC.

By share, this clone ranks as medium-sized. The chain has TRBV27 and TRBJ2-1; 8 bases line up with TRBD1. The CDR3 sequence is 15 residues long. V dropped 4 bases and J dropped 0; count of bases not matched to a gene: 2. Germline CDR1 is MNHEY and CDR2 is SMNVEV (reference sequence). This CDR3 reads CASSWDRSSYNEQFF. DNA for the CDR3: TGTGCCAGCAGTTGGGACAGGAGCTCCTACAATGAGCAGTTCTTC.

The chain couples TRBV10-3 to TRBJ1-2; D unresolved. This CDR3 has 14 amino acids. Trimming shortened V by 4 bases and J by 3 bases, and 12 bases separated the two germline ends. CDR1 and CDR2 from the germline V gene are ENHRY and SYGVKD. The CDR3 DNA sequence: TGTGCCATCAGTGGAGGTATAGCTTACTATGGCTACACCTTC. It specifies CAISGGIAYYGYTF.

The rearrangement uses TRBV6-5 and TRBJ1-1; 7 bases map to TRBD1. V was pared by 5 bases and J by 0 bases, with 6 bases of the junction left unmatched. Germline values: CDR1 MNHEY, CDR2 SVGAGI. The CDR3 sequence is 15 residues long. For the CDR3, the DNA is TGTGCCAGCAGTCAGGACAGGCCTATGAACACTGAAGCTTTCTTT. Translated, it gives CASSQDRPMNTEAFF.